The T cell receptor (beta chain) under discussion was sequenced for a study of blood T cell repertoires in COVID-19. Across the whole study: From the United States, Italy and Spain came samples of acute and convalescent COVID-19. T cells, B-cell-depleted T cells, or PBMCs supplied cDNA or gDNA.

This CDR3 is 16 amino acids long. V dropped 5 bases and J dropped 3; count of bases not matched to a gene: 5. Germline CDR1 reads SEHNR; CDR2 reads FQNEAQ (reference sequence). Generated by immunoSEQ multiplex PCR, the TCRdb table keeps only in-frame clones and is missing some. In the table there are 150,000 to 200,000 clones, roughly nine tenths of which are singletons. This rearrangement joins TRBV7-9 to TRBJ2-1; 12 bases fit TRBD2. Sequenced: peripheral blood. This TCR was recovered from a woman in her sixties with COVID-19, enrolled during active disease. The CDR3 sequence: CASSHPTSGGYNEQFF. The CDR3 DNA is TGTGCCAGCAGCCACCCGACTAGCGGGGGCTACAATGAGCAGTTCTTC.